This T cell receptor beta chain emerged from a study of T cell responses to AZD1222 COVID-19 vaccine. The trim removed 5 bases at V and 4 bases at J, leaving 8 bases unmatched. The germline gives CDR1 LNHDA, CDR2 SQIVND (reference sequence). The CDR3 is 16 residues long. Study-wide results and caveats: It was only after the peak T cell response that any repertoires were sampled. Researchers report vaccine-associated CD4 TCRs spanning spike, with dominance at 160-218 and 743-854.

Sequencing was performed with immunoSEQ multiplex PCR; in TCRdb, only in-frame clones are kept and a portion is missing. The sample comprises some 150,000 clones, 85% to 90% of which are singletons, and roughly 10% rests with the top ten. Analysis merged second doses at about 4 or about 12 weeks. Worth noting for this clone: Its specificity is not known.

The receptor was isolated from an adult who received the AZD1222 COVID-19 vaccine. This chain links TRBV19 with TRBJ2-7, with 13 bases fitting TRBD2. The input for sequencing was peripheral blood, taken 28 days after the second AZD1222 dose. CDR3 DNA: TGTGCCAGTAGTGCGAGCCTGGGACTAGCGGGGTACGAGCAGTACTTC. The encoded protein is CASSASLGLAGYEQYF.